The T cell receptor beta chain under discussion was sequenced for a study of blood T cell repertoires in COVID-19. About the study: Acute-phase and convalescent COVID-19 samples originated in the United States, Italy and Spain.

Everyone who took part was roughly 18 to 89 years old, and they came from 24 US areas. The study counted Cohort 3 donors as recovered given two negative PCRs, clearance, or symptom resolution. V trimming: 1 base; J trimming: 0 bases; junction bases outside the gene matches: 3. The CDR3 contains 15 residues. Per the germline V gene, CDR1 is LNHDA and CDR2 is SQIVND (reference sequence). Assay used: immunoSEQ multiplex PCR; TCRdb lists only in-frame clones, some missing. The sample has about 140,000 clones, 87% seen once. The receptor was derived from a man aged 60-69 years who had recovered from COVID-19. The source material was PBMCs or T cells enriched from blood (not recorded which). The chain joins TRBV19 to TRBJ2-7; TRBD1 matches 7 bases. The CDR3 loop reads CASSIARTGSYEQYF. CDR3 in DNA: TGTGCCAGTAGTATAGCGAGGACAGGCTCCTACGAGCAGTACTTC.